This T cell receptor beta chain was recovered during a study of blood T cell repertoires in COVID-19. The data were produced by immunoSEQ multiplex PCR, yet TCRdb's version contains in-frame clones alone and is incomplete. Among approximately 100,000 clones listed, 65% to 90% were seen once. There are 14 residues in the CDR3. V was clipped by 11 bases and J by 2 bases; unmatched bases: 8. CDR1 SEHNR and CDR2 FQNEAQ come from the germline V gene (reference sequence). This sequence originates from a woman aged 50 to 60 who had recovered from COVID-19. V and J are TRBV7-9 and TRBJ2-3; 9 bases are a match to TRBD2. Input material: PBMCs or T cells enriched from blood (not recorded which). CDR3 DNA sequence: TGTGCCTCGCGGGGGGGATTAATCACAGATACGCAGTATTTT. This translates into CASRGGLITDTQYF.